This TCR beta chain was obtained from a study of T cell repertoires in cytomegalovirus infection. Overall study: CMV infection plus the matching HLA type was flagged by public TCR beta signatures.

Notes on the study in general: CMV-specific TCR beta clonotypes restricted by HLA-C were the ones dominating the ex vivo response. Totalled public TCR beta family frequency picked out people who carried CMV plus the relevant HLA.

This clonotype was found many times. Its antigen is unknown. TCRdb analysed the reads with MiXCR anew, one entry per CDR3 protein. Among a few hundred thousand distinct CDR3 sequences, roughly 13% were seen once, and the ten largest hold about 10%. The TCR was taken from a human donor in good health (CMV status not recorded). Some clones in this sample may be carry-over from other donors' samples. Sequencing was done on a sample of PBMCs.

CDR3 coding DNA: TGTGCCAGCAGCTTACTCCTAGCGGGGAAACCTTACAATGAGCAGTTCTTC. This sequence encodes CASSLLLAGKPYNEQFF. The rearrangement uses TRBV7-2 and TRBJ2-1; TRBD2 matches 9 bases. In germline, CDR1 is SGHTA, CDR2 FQGNSA. V trimming: 2 bases; J trimming: 4 bases; junction bases outside the gene matches: 9. The CDR3 runs 17 residues.